This T cell receptor beta chain stems from a study of Tregs in tolerant kidney transplant recipients. Regarding the study as a whole: Validation in larger populations is needed because few patients were studied. No direct test of biological reproducibility was done here. For some patients, primers changed over time, blocking nucleotide-level comparison.

Recipients received nonmyeloablative bone marrow transplants from related graft donors, with transient mixed chimerism. Unstimulated Tregs (CD4+CD25+CD127-) and CD4+CD25- non-Tregs were sorted from PBMCs. Per germline, CDR1 SGHTS and CDR2 YDEGEE. Trimming cost V 6 bases and J 0 bases, with 9 bases left between them. This CDR3 region has 14 residues. Profiled with immunoSEQ multiplex PCR; TCRdb holds only in-frame clones, not every one. The sample yields approximately 60,000 clones, approximately 89% seen once. In regard to this clone: Its target is not known.

The rearrangement links TRBV5-8 to TRBJ2-2; D not certain. The sequences come from CD4+ T cells from blood (PBMCs), collected 6 months after the transplant. The sequence came from a human patient who received a combined kidney and bone marrow transplant. Some T cells may be supplied by the graft donor. The CDR3 spells CASTHWSNTGELFF. CDR3 nucleotides: TGTGCCAGCACCCACTGGTCGAACACCGGGGAGCTGTTTTTT.